Listed here are 15 T cell receptor beta chains from one sample, sequenced in a study of T-cell memory formation after mild COVID-19. One entry per CDR3 protein results from TCRdb running MiXCR on the 5' RACE reads. Seen here are a few hundred thousand distinct CDR3 sequences, 14% observed once, and the top ten hold about 22%. Specimen: PBMCs or a T cell subset sorted from them (not recorded which). Receptors originate from a man aged 18 to 35 who had mild COVID-19 (a few samples of this study predate the infection). Cell type and time point are not known.

This clonotype showed up just once. This clone may be a read error of a much larger clone one base away. The V call is TRBV5-1, the J call TRBJ2-3; TRBD2 agrees at 8 bases. Trimming took 5 bases from V and 0 from J; bases not matched to a gene: 5. This CDR3 contains 15 residues. CDR1 and CDR2 (germline): SGHRS, YFSETQ. The DNA of the CDR3 is TGCGCCAGCAGGTCGGTAGCGGGGAGCACAGATACGCAGTATTTT. This codes for CASRSVAGSTDTQYF.

This clonotype was observed a few times. The chain is built from TRBV27 and TRBJ2-1; 14 bases are a match to TRBD2. Germline V gives CDR1 MNHEY, CDR2 SMNVEV (reference sequence). V lost 5 bases and J lost 9; bases outside the gene matches: 6. This CDR3 is built from 15 residues. The CDR3 sequence is CASSARTSGGTEQFF. The CDR3 nucleotides read TGTGCCAGCAGTGCGCGGACTAGCGGGGGGACTGAGCAGTTCTTC.

This clonotype was seen a few times. CDR3 DNA sequence: TGTGCCAGCAGCTTAGGGGCAGCAGAATCCTACAATGAGCAGTTCTTC. Encoded protein: CASSLGAAESYNEQFF. V and J are TRBV7-7 and TRBJ2-1; D is undetermined. Germline values: CDR1 SSHAT, CDR2 FNYEAQ (reference sequence). Trimming removed 1 base at V and 1 base at J, with 11 bases between. The CDR3 runs to 16 residues.

A note on this clonotype: A junction boundary mismatches the germline segment, possibly from a read error. V gene TRBV5-1 combines with J gene TRBJ2-2; 8 bases match TRBD2. From germline, CDR1 is SGHRS and CDR2 YFSETQ. The CDR3 is 15 amino acids. The CDR3 loop reads CASSLALADTGELIF. CDR3 sequence (DNA): TGCGCCAGCAGCTTGGCACTAGCGGACACCGGGGAGCTGATTTTT.

Only one count was recorded for this clonotype. CDR3 amino acids: CASSYRGNSNQPQHF. In nucleotides, the CDR3 is TGTGCCAGCAGCTACCGGGGTAATAGCAATCAGCCCCAGCATTTT. The genes are TRBV5-5 and TRBJ1-5, with D uncertain. Germline V gives CDR1 SGHKS, CDR2 YYEKEE (reference sequence). Trimming shortened V by 3 bases and J by 0 bases, and 10 bases separated the two germline ends. This CDR3 comprises 15 residues.

This chain connects TRBV21-1 to TRBJ2-7; the table's D call, TRBD1, has no DNA check behind it. TRBV21-1 is noted as a pseudogene. The length of the CDR3 is 15 residues. The CDR3 sequence is CASSKEAGKRYEQYF. The DNA for the CDR3 is TGTGCCAGCAGCAAAGAGGCAGGGAAACGCTACGAGCAGTACTTC.

This clonotype was seen more than once but under ten times. The V gene is TRBV3-1, the J gene TRBJ2-1, with 11 bases that match TRBD2. V was clipped by 4 bases and J by 2 bases; unmatched bases: 4. The CDR3 runs 16 residues. Per the germline V gene, CDR1 is LGHDT and CDR2 is YNNKEL (reference sequence). In nucleotides, the CDR3 is TGTGCCAGCAGCCCGGGACTAGCGGCTACCTACAATGAGCAGTTCTTC. Protein product: CASSPGLAATYNEQFF.

The chain couples TRBV18 to TRBJ2-1; 10 bases agree with TRBD2. The V gene's germline CDR1 is KGHSH and CDR2 LQKENI. Trimming at V came to 3 bases and at J to 9 bases, leaving 11 bases not matched to a gene. The CDR3 contains 16 residues. The CDR3, as DNA: TGTGCCAGCTCACCGTACTCAGCGGGGGGGCGTGGTGAGCAGTTCTTC. Translated, it gives CASSPYSAGGRGEQFF.

This chain uses TRBV20-1 with TRBJ2-3; 9 nucleotides align to TRBD2. Germline V gene sequence: CDR1 DFQATT, CDR2 SNEGSKA (reference sequence). The CDR3 runs 15 residues. The J segment lost 4 bases and the V segment lost 3 bases, leaving 8 bases of the junction unmatched. The CDR3 region has the DNA TGCAGTGCTAGTGGCGGGGGGGCCTGGGCAGATACGCAGTATTTT. Encoded protein: CSASGGGAWADTQYF.

This clonotype was found a few times. This rearrangement joins TRBV6-5 to TRBJ1-1, with D possibly matching TRBD1 (6 bases). The CDR3 extends over 14 amino acids. Germline CDR1 MNHEY, CDR2 SVGAGI. V was clipped by 6 bases and J by 7 bases, with 18 bases between them. The DNA for the CDR3 is TGTGCCAGCAGACACAGGGTAGAGGAGGGTGAAGCTTTCTTT. Protein: CASRHRVEEGEAFF.

The chain employs TRBV6-5 and TRBJ2-7; perhaps TRBD2 as D (5 bases). CDR1 and CDR2 (germline): MNHEY, SVGAGI. Trimming removed 6 bases at V and 1 base at J, with 10 bases between. The CDR3 consists of 13 residues. CDR3 region: CASRTPGSYEQYF. CDR3 bases: TGTGCCAGCAGGACACCGGGGTCCTACGAGCAGTACTTC.

This clonotype has ten or more counts. This sequence joins TRBV29-1 and TRBJ2-2; a possible D gene is TRBD2 (6 bases). The V gene's germline CDR1 is SQVTM and CDR2 ANQGSEA. The CDR3 contains 12 residues. Trimming took off 6 bases at V and 13 bases at J, with 18 bases between the two ends. The CDR3 spells CSVKRPGVGLFF. The CDR3 DNA follows: TGCAGCGTGAAGCGCCCGGGGGTAGGGCTGTTTTTT.

The sample holds a few counts of this clonotype. V is TRBV11-2 and J is TRBJ2-2; the D gene is possibly TRBD2 (7 bases). V dropped 8 bases and J dropped 7 bases, with 17 bases sitting between them. The CDR3 runs 14 residues. The germline CDR1 and CDR2 sequences are SGHAT and FQNNGV. The CDR3 nucleotides are TGTGCCAGCGGCGTCAGGAGGGGGGGCGGGGAGCTGTTTTTT. Its protein is CASGVRRGGGELFF.

This chain joins TRBV2 and TRBJ2-2; 10 bases fit TRBD1. CDR3 length: 16 amino acids. With 8 bases clipped from V and 5 bases from J, the junction kept 11 bases outside the gene matches. Germline loops: CDR1 SNHLY, CDR2 FYNNEI. CDR3 in DNA: TGTGCCAGCCGGGAGAGTGACAGGGGGCTGACCGGGGAGCTGTTTTTT. Translated, it gives CASRESDRGLTGELFF.

This clonotype was observed a few times. The chain joins TRBV30 to TRBJ1-2; 8 nucleotides agree with TRBD1. With V trimmed by 7 bases and J by 8 bases, 3 bases remained unmatched. In germline, CDR1 is GTSNPN, CDR2 SVGIG (reference sequence). The CDR3 contains 10 residues. CDR3 region: CASWTGGYTF. CDR3 nucleotides: TGTGCCTCATGGACAGGGGGCTACACCTTC.